This T cell receptor (beta chain) was captured by sequencing in a study of blood T cell repertoires in COVID-19. Looking at the study overall: Material from acute and convalescent COVID-19 was sourced from the United States, Italy and Spain. PBMCs, B-cell-depleted T cells, or T cells were the source of the cDNA or gDNA that made up the material.

Germline V CDR1 and CDR2: SGDLS, YYNGEE. This CDR3 contains 16 residues. The V gene lost 0 bases and the J gene lost 5 bases, with 14 bases spanning the gap. In the original analysis: Counts of nucleated cells, estimated from reference gene primer amplification, were obtained. Here immunoSEQ multiplex PCR was the method, and the copy in TCRdb shows in-frame clones only, minus some. V and J calls plus clone size are reproduced from that table; the DNA served to infer D and trimming. The sample includes 280,000 or so clones, 83% of them seen just once. The J gene is TRBJ2-2, the V gene TRBV9, with TRBD2 as a possible D gene (6 bases). The specimen sequenced was peripheral blood. This receptor was identified in a woman aged 50 to 60 who had recovered from COVID-19. CDR3 region: CASSVGGSGGTGELFF. The CDR3 DNA reads as TGTGCCAGCAGCGTAGGAGGGTCTGGGGGGACCGGGGAGCTGTTTTTT.